The 16 T cell receptor beta chains below all came from one sample that was sequenced in a study of blood T cell repertoires in COVID-19. TCRdb keeps only in-frame clones here, not all; method: immunoSEQ multiplex PCR. The sample lists 110,000 to 150,000 clones, over 80% seen once, with more than 1.5% in the top ten. Sequencing was performed on peripheral blood. The receptors derive from a human donor in a cohort sampled during active COVID-19.

The V call is TRBV28, the J call TRBJ2-7; D is unresolved. Germline V lookup: CDR1 MDHEN, CDR2 SYDVKM. CDR3 size: 17 residues. Trimming cost V 4 bases and J 4 bases, with 23 bases left between them. CDR3 in DNA: TGTGCCAGCAGTTCCCTTATGTTACTGGGCAATGCTTACGAGCAGTACTTC. Its translation: CASSSLMLLGNAYEQYF.

This clone has only one observation. The chain links TRBV19 to TRBJ1-5, with D possibly matching TRBD1 (6 bases). This CDR3 has 13 residues. Trimming cost V 6 bases and J 7 bases, with 13 bases left between them. Germline V gene sequence: CDR1 LNHDA, CDR2 SQIVND (reference sequence). The CDR3 loop is CASSERGYQPQHF. The CDR3 nucleotides read TGTGCCAGTAGCGAAAGGGGGTACCAGCCCCAGCATTTT.

The rearrangement joins TRBV28 to TRBJ1-1; no clear D. The length of the CDR3 is 11 residues. Trimming shortened V by 10 bases and J by 3 bases, and 9 bases separated the two germline ends. Germline CDR1 reads MDHEN; CDR2 reads SYDVKM. CDR3 coding DNA: TGTGCCACCCTGGGCCACACTGAAGCTTTCTTT. Protein: CATLGHTEAFF.

This sequence joins TRBV28 and TRBJ1-5; 7 bases fit TRBD1. The CDR3 length is 16 residues. In germline, CDR1 is MDHEN, CDR2 SYDVKM. The V and J ends lost 3 bases and 3 bases, in that order; junction bases with no gene match: 8. CDR3 sequence (DNA): TGTGCCAGCAGTTTGGTTACAGGGGCGGCCAATCAGCCCCAGCATTTT. Amino acids: CASSLVTGAANQPQHF.

This clone was observed a single time. This specimen includes other DNA sequences encoding the same CDR3. J is TRBJ2-5 and V is TRBV12-3 or TRBV12-4, with 9 bases matching TRBD1. This CDR3 region has 13 residues. Trimming removed 6 bases from V and 4 bases from J; junction bases left unmatched: 3. DNA for the CDR3: TGTGCCAGCAGGGGACAGGGTGGAGAGACCCAGTACTTC. The encoded protein is CASRGQGGETQYF.

This chain joins TRBV9 and TRBJ2-1; 8 nucleotides line up with TRBD2. CDR3 size: 17 residues. Losses at the gene ends were 3 bases for V and 6 bases for J; bases not matched to a gene: 14. Germline CDR1 is SGDLS and CDR2 is YYNGEE. CDR3 loop: CASSAGLGREGGNEQFF. In DNA, the CDR3 is TGTGCCAGCAGCGCAGGCCTCGGGAGGGAGGGAGGCAATGAGCAGTTCTTC.

As to this clone: One junction end does not reproduce the germline sequence, and a read error may be involved. V usage is TRBV6-1 and J usage is TRBJ1-3; TRBD1 matches 7 bases. The CDR3 runs 18 residues. Germline CDR1 is MNHNS and CDR2 is SASEGT. The CDR3: CASSKADRTPRAGNTIYF. Written as DNA, the CDR3 is TGTGCCAGCAGTAAAGCGGACAGGACCCCTCGGGCTGGAAACACCATATATTTT.

V and J are TRBV11-2 and TRBJ1-2; D is unclear. Per germline, CDR1 SGHAT and CDR2 FQNNGV. V lost 5 bases to trimming and J lost 5 bases, with 9 bases between them. The CDR3 extends over 12 amino acids. CDR3 in amino acids: CASSPQRYGYTF. The CDR3 DNA follows: TGTGCCAGCAGCCCTCAGAGGTATGGCTACACCTTC.

The chain joins TRBV29-1 to TRBJ1-1, with TRBD1 identical over 11 bases. Looked up from germline, CDR1 is SQVTM and CDR2 is ANQGSEA. CDR3 length: 14 amino acids. The junction had 7 bases not matched to a gene; V was cut back by 5 bases and J by 5 bases. In nucleotides, the CDR3 is TGCAGCGTTTTTGGACAGGGGGCAAGGACTGAAGCTTTCTTT. Translated: CSVFGQGARTEAFF.

The V gene is TRBV10-3, the J gene TRBJ2-1; 7 nucleotides match TRBD2. CDR1 ENHRY and CDR2 SYGVKD come from the germline V gene. The V segment lost 4 bases and the J segment 3 bases; nucleotides outside the gene matches: 3. The CDR3 extends over 14 amino acids. The CDR3 sequence is CAISGAGDYNEQFF. In DNA, the CDR3 is TGTGCCATCAGTGGGGCGGGGGACTACAATGAGCAGTTCTTC.

CDR3 nucleotide sequence: TGTGCCAGCAGCCAGGACAGGTATCAGCCCCAGCATTTT. It translates to CASSQDRYQPQHF. The chain links TRBV14 to TRBJ1-5; TRBD1 agrees at 7 bases. Germline CDR1 reads SGHDN; CDR2 reads FVKESK. The ends lost 3 bases at V and 5 bases at J; junction bases unmatched: 1. This CDR3 contains 13 residues. Based on the CDR3 plus reference TRBV14 and TRBJ1-5, the full variable domain is EAGVTQFPSHSVIEKGQTVTLRCDPISGHDNLYWYRRVMGKEIKFLLHFVKESKQDESGMPNNRFLAERTGGTYSTLKVQPAELEDSGVYFCASSQDRYQPQHFGDGTRLSIL.

CDR3 in DNA: TGTGCCAGCAGCTCGGACAGGGGGCTTTACAATGAGCAGTTCTTC. Amino acids: CASSSDRGLYNEQFF. The chain recombines TRBV7-2 with TRBJ2-1, with 11 bases that match TRBD1. The V gene's germline CDR1 is SGHTA and CDR2 FQGNSA. V trimming: 4 bases; J trimming: 4 bases; junction bases outside the gene matches: 3. This CDR3 has 15 residues.

V and J are TRBV18 and TRBJ2-6; TRBD1 matches at 9 bases. Per the germline V gene, CDR1 is KGHSH and CDR2 is LQKENI. This CDR3 comprises 17 residues. Unmatched junction bases numbered 8, after V lost 6 bases and J lost 2 bases. In nucleotides, the CDR3 is TGTGCCAGCTCTTGGGCACAGGGGGCGCCTGGGGCCAACGTCCTGACTTTC. Translation gives CASSWAQGAPGANVLTF.

This sequence joins TRBV10-3 and TRBJ2-7, with D perhaps TRBD1 (6 bases). The CDR3 has 12 residues. CDR1 and CDR2 (germline): ENHRY, SYGVKD. V lost 8 bases and J lost 3, with 11 bases in between. The CDR3 DNA reads as TGTGCCATCGGCGAGGGGGACTACGAGCAGTACTTC. It specifies CAIGEGDYEQYF.

Here the CDR3 reads CAWGRVVTEAFF. In nucleotides, the CDR3 is TGTGCTTGGGGCAGGGTGGTCACTGAAGCTTTCTTT. The chain links TRBV30 to TRBJ1-1, with D tentatively TRBD1 (5 bases). CDR1 GTSNPN and CDR2 SVGIG come from the germline V gene (reference sequence). The CDR3 contains 12 residues.

The chain couples TRBV18 to TRBJ2-2; 7 positions agree with TRBD2. Germline V lookup: CDR1 KGHSH, CDR2 LQKENI. The V gene end was trimmed by 1 base and the J gene end by 3 bases; junction bases not matched to a gene: 2. The CDR3 is made up of 15 amino acids. In nucleotides, the CDR3 is TGTGCCAGCTCACCACGGGAGGGACACACCGGGGAGCTGTTTTTT. Amino acids: CASSPREGHTGELFF. The entire variable domain, with the rest obtained from reference TRBV18 and TRBJ2-2, is as follows: NAGVMQNPRHLVRRRGQEARLRCSPMKGHSHVYWYRQLPEEGLKFMVYLQKENIIDESGMPKERFSAEFPKEGPSILRIQQVVRGDSAAYFCASSPREGHTGELFFGEGSRLTVL.